This T cell receptor (beta chain) appears in the sequencing data of a study of T cell clones after liver transplantation. The V and J ends lost 3 bases and 5 bases, in that order; junction bases with no gene match: 9. The CDR3 totals 14 residues. Germline CDR1 is GTSNPN and CDR2 is SVGIG (reference sequence). Using immunoSEQ multiplex PCR, the repertoire was profiled, and TCRdb retains in-frame clones only, with some absent. The data contain around 110,000 clones, around nine tenths of them singletons. Material: CD4+ T cells from blood, obtained 12 months after liver transplant. The V call is TRBV30, the J call TRBJ2-5; TRBD1 aligns across 7 bases. The TCR was taken from a human patient who received a liver transplant. Some T cells may have originated in the graft donor. CDR3 region: CAWSNDRVLETQYF. The CDR3 nucleotides are TGTGCCTGGAGCAATGACAGGGTTTTGGAGACCCAGTACTTC.